The 25 T cell receptor beta chains reported below all come from one sample, sequenced in a study of T cell responses to AZD1222 COVID-19 vaccine. Produced via immunoSEQ multiplex PCR; TCRdb's table is partial and in-frame only. This table holds some 83,000 clones, about 90% found once. The sequenced sample was peripheral blood, obtained on day 0 of AZD1222 vaccination. The receptors originated from an adult in good health.

The chain recombines TRBV18 with TRBJ2-3; D is perhaps TRBD2 (6 bases). The V gene's germline CDR1 is KGHSH and CDR2 LQKENI. V lost 0 bases to trimming and J lost 10 bases, with 17 bases between them. The CDR3 contains 15 residues. DNA for the CDR3: TGTGCCAGCTCACCACCTCGCGGGGCCCCGAGTGCGCAGTATTTT. Translation gives CASSPPRGAPSAQYF.

This rearrangement joins TRBV7-9 to TRBJ1-1; D ambiguous. V lost 2 bases to trimming and J lost 2 bases, with 6 bases between them. This CDR3 region has 13 residues. The V gene's germline CDR1 is SEHNR and CDR2 FQNEAQ (reference sequence). The CDR3 loop reads CASSLTTNTEAFF. Written as DNA, the CDR3 is TGTGCCAGCAGCTTAACCACAAACACTGAAGCTTTCTTT.

J is TRBJ1-1 and V is TRBV5-1, with D possibly matching TRBD1 (5 bases). This CDR3 contains 12 residues. Germline loops: CDR1 SGHRS, CDR2 YFSETQ. Trimming stripped 4 bases from V and 11 bases from J, with 15 bases between. The CDR3 loop reads CASSARDERAFF. In DNA, the CDR3 is TGCGCCAGCAGCGCACGGGACGAGAGGGCTTTCTTT.

This sequence joins TRBV10-3 and TRBJ2-7; D ambiguous. This CDR3 contains 13 residues. Per germline, CDR1 ENHRY and CDR2 SYGVKD. V was pared by 6 bases and J by 0 bases, with 9 bases between. CDR3 DNA sequence: TGTGCCATCAGGGGATTTTCCTCCTACGAGCAGTACTTC. This sequence encodes CAIRGFSSYEQYF.

This rearrangement joins TRBV6-5 to TRBJ1-1; D not certain. Germline V gene data show CDR1 as MNHEY and CDR2 as SVGAGI. Deletions cut 3 bases from V and 2 bases from J, with 10 bases between. The CDR3 has 14 amino acids. CDR3 sequence reads: CASSYYGSNTEAFF. The CDR3 region has the DNA TGTGCCAGCAGTTATTACGGGAGTAACACTGAAGCTTTCTTT.

V gene TRBV27 combines with J gene TRBJ2-1; no clear D. The V and J ends lost 3 bases and 10 bases respectively, with 10 bases between them. There are 12 residues in the CDR3. The germline CDR1 and CDR2 sequences are MNHEY and SMNVEV (reference sequence). CDR3 DNA sequence: TGTGCCAGCAGTTTGATACTGGGGGAGCAGTTCTTC. Translating gives CASSLILGEQFF.

This clone has only a few counts. The chain carries TRBV6-5 and TRBJ1-1; D is uncertain. The germline V gene has CDR1 MNHEY and CDR2 SVGAGI. V was trimmed by 6 bases and J by 0 bases, leaving 8 bases between them. The CDR3 has 13 amino acids. The CDR3 spells CASSLEVNTEAFF. Written as DNA, the CDR3 is TGTGCCAGCAGCCTGGAGGTGAACACTGAAGCTTTCTTT.

V and J are TRBV6-5 and TRBJ2-7, with D perhaps TRBD1 or TRBD2 (7 bases each). Deletions cut 2 bases from V and 2 bases from J, with 13 bases between. This CDR3 contains 15 residues. Germline CDR1 and CDR2: MNHEY and SVGAGI. The CDR3 region has the DNA TGTGCCAGCAGTTACCCCTCAGGGGGGGCCTACGAGCAGTACTTC. It encodes CASSYPSGGAYEQYF.

The chain couples TRBV20-1 to TRBJ1-5, with 10 positions matching TRBD1. The CDR3 spans 15 residues. The V and J ends lost 6 bases and 4 bases, in that order; junction bases with no gene match: 9. Germline CDR1 is DFQATT and CDR2 is SNEGSKA (reference sequence). The CDR3 sequence: CSASKPGQGNQPQHF. In DNA form, the CDR3 reads TGCAGTGCGAGTAAGCCGGGACAGGGGAATCAGCCCCAGCATTTT.

The chain joins TRBV19 to TRBJ1-2, with unresolved D. CDR3 length: 15 residues. The V gene's germline CDR1 is LNHDA and CDR2 SQIVND (reference sequence). Trimming took 5 bases from V and 5 from J, leaving 18 bases between them. The CDR3 sequence: CASSPSLYGKYGYTF. In DNA form, the CDR3 reads TGTGCCAGTAGTCCCTCCTTGTACGGGAAGTATGGCTACACCTTC. Together with reference TRBV19 and TRBJ1-2, the CDR3 gives the full variable domain: DGGITQSPKYLFRKEGQNVTLSCEQNLNHDAMYWYRQDPGQGLRLIYYSQIVNDFQKGDIAEGYSVSREKKESFPLTVTSAQKNPTAFYLCASSPSLYGKYGYTFGSGTRLTVV.

The chain carries TRBV7-9 and TRBJ2-5, with D possibly being TRBD1 or TRBD2 (6 bases each). The germline CDR1 and CDR2 sequences are SEHNR and FQNEAQ (reference sequence). The CDR3 extends over 14 amino acids. Trimming stripped 5 bases from V and 4 bases from J, with 14 bases between. Here the CDR3 reads CASSPIQGGETQYF. CDR3 DNA sequence: TGTGCCAGCAGCCCCATACAGGGAGGAGAGACCCAGTACTTC.

For the CDR3, the DNA is TGTGCCAGCAGTTACGGTGGGGTGGAGGAGACCCAGTACTTC. Encoded protein: CASSYGGVEETQYF. The chain is built from TRBV6-5 and TRBJ2-5; D is undetermined. CDR3 length equals 14 residues. CDR1 and CDR2 (germline): MNHEY, SVGAGI. Trimming stripped 2 bases from V and 5 bases from J, with 12 bases between.

The chain links TRBV19 to TRBJ2-2; D gene unclear. Germline CDR1 is LNHDA and CDR2 is SQIVND (reference sequence). This CDR3 comprises 13 residues. Trimming left V 3 bases short and J 0 bases short, with 2 bases between. DNA for the CDR3: TGTGCCAGTAGTATCACGAACACCGGGGAGCTGTTTTTT. Amino acid sequence: CASSITNTGELFF.

This sequence joins TRBV7-2 and TRBJ1-6; 7 nucleotides agree with TRBD1. The germline CDR1 and CDR2 sequences are SGHTA and FQGNSA. V gave up 3 bases and J gave up 6 bases; unmatched junction bases: 5. The CDR3 runs to 15 residues. Written as DNA, the CDR3 is TGTGCCAGCAGCTTCCCAGGGGGTTCTAATTCACCCCTCCACTTT. Translating gives CASSFPGGSNSPLHF.

The V gene is TRBV10-3, the J gene TRBJ2-5; D may be TRBD1 or TRBD2 (6 bases each). This CDR3 comprises 12 residues. With 9 bases removed from V and 12 bases from J, the gap between germline ends came to 20 bases. Germline V lookup: CDR1 ENHRY, CDR2 SYGVKD. CDR3 sequence: CAIPRGGPGEYF. In DNA, the CDR3 is TGTGCCATTCCTCGAGGAGGGCCAGGGGAGTACTTC.

The V and J genes are TRBV5-1 and TRBJ2-1, with D uncertain. This CDR3 region has 12 residues. The germline gives CDR1 SGHRS, CDR2 YFSETQ. V lost 0 bases and J lost 7, with 5 bases in between. The CDR3 loop reads CASSLDSNEQFF. The CDR3 DNA follows: TGCGCCAGCAGCTTGGACAGTAATGAGCAGTTCTTC.

The table lists this clone with a count of one. The CDR3 region is CASSESLGAGLGYTF. The DNA of the CDR3 is TGTGCCAGCAGTGAGAGTCTTGGGGCAGGGCTCGGCTACACCTTC. The chain joins TRBV6-1 to TRBJ1-2, with a possible D match to TRBD1 (5 bases). CDR3 length: 15 residues. Trimming pared 3 bases from V and 8 bases from J, leaving 19 bases between. The germline V gene encodes CDR1 MNHNS and CDR2 SASEGT.

This chain links TRBV5-6 with TRBJ2-6; tentative D call: TRBD1 (5 bases). V was clipped by 4 bases and J by 0 bases, with 8 bases between them. CDR1 and CDR2 (germline): SGHDT, YYEEEE. The CDR3 has 15 amino acids. CDR3 bases: TGTGCCAGCAGCCGTGGGGCCTCTGGGGCCAACGTCCTGACTTTC. Translating it yields CASSRGASGANVLTF.

This clone was found once. The V and J genes are TRBV20-1 and TRBJ2-3; TRBD2 might be the D (5 bases). CDR3 length: 11 residues. Germline V gives CDR1 DFQATT, CDR2 SNEGSKA (reference sequence). This CDR3 is CRSGGINTQYF. DNA for the CDR3: TGCAGAAGCGGAGGAATAAATACGCAGTATTTT.

The gene calls are TRBV27 and TRBJ1-5; TRBD1 matches at 8 bases. Germline loops: CDR1 MNHEY, CDR2 SMNVEV (reference sequence). Unmatched junction bases numbered 3, after V lost 2 bases and J lost 6 bases. The CDR3 has 14 residues. The CDR3 nucleotides read TGTGCCAGCAGTTTACAGGGGGCTTTTCAGCCCCAGCATTTT. Protein product: CASSLQGAFQPQHF.

This chain links TRBV10-2 with TRBJ2-1, with TRBD2 identical over 11 bases. Germline V gene lookup returns CDR1 WSHSY and CDR2 SAAADI. V was clipped by 4 bases and J by 7 bases; unmatched bases: 12. The CDR3 consists of 17 residues. The CDR3 here is CASSAAAVAGGRNEQFF. The CDR3 DNA reads as TGCGCCAGCAGTGCCGCGGCGGTAGCGGGGGGGAGGAATGAGCAGTTCTTC.

The rearrangement joins TRBV6-5 to TRBJ1-2, with 7 bases matching TRBD1. The CDR3 is made up of 15 amino acids. The ends lost 4 bases at V and 8 bases at J; junction bases unmatched: 13. CDR1 is MNHEY and CDR2 is SVGAGI in the germline V gene. The CDR3 loop is CASSSTTGPGLGYTF. The CDR3 coding sequence is TGTGCCAGCAGTTCCACGACAGGGCCCGGTTTGGGCTACACCTTC.

J is TRBJ2-5 and V is TRBV5-1; D is uncertain. Germline CDR1 is SGHRS and CDR2 is YFSETQ. With 4 bases removed from V and 2 bases from J, the gap between germline ends came to 3 bases. This CDR3 is built from 11 residues. CDR3 coding DNA: TGCGCCAGCAGCCCTCAAGAGACCCAGTACTTC. Amino acids: CASSPQETQYF.

The chain links TRBV19 to TRBJ1-1, with no clear D. Per the germline V gene, CDR1 is LNHDA and CDR2 is SQIVND (reference sequence). The CDR3 consists of 14 residues. V lost 3 bases and J 4 bases, leaving 12 bases between the germline ends. This CDR3 is CASSIRGYSTEAFF. The CDR3 DNA is TGTGCCAGTAGTATCCGGGGTTATAGCACTGAAGCTTTCTTT.

The J gene is TRBJ1-5, the V gene TRBV2, with TRBD1 matching 9 bases. Germline loops: CDR1 SNHLY, CDR2 FYNNEI. Trimming took 5 bases from V and 4 from J; bases not matched to a gene: 6. This CDR3 spans 15 amino acids. CDR3 protein: CASSRTGGGNQPQHF. Written as DNA, the CDR3 is TGTGCCAGCAGTAGAACAGGGGGCGGAAATCAGCCCCAGCATTTT.